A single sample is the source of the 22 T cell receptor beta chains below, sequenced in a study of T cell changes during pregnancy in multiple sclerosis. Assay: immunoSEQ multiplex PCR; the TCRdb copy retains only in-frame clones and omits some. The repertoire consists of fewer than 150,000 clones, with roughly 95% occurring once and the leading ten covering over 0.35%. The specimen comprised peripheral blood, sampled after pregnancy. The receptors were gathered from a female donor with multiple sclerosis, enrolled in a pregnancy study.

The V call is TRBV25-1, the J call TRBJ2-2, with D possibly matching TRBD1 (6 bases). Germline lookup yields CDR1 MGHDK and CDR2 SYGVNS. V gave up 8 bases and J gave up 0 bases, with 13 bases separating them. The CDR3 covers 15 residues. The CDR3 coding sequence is TGTGCCAGCTCTCGGGACACACCGAACACCGGGGAGCTGTTTTTT. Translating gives CASSRDTPNTGELFF.

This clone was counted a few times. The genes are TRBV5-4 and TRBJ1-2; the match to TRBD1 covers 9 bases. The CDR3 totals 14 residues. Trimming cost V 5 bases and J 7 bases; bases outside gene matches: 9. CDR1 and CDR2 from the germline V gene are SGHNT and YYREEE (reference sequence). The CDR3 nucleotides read TGTGCCAGCAGGGTCGCGGGACAGGGATCTGGCTACACCTTC. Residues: CASRVAGQGSGYTF. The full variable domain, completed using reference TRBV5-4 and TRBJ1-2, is ETGVTQSPTHLIKTRGQQVTLRCSSQSGHNTVSWYQQALGQGPQFIFQYYREEENGRGNFPPRFSGLQFPNYSSELNVNALELDDSALYLCASRVAGQGSGYTFGSGTRLTVV.

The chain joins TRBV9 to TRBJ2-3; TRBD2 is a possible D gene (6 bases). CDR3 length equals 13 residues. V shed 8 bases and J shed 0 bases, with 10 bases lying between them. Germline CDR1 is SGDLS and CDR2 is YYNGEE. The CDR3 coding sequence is TGTGCCAGTGGGGGGACCAGCACAGATACGCAGTATTTT. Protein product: CASGGTSTDTQYF.

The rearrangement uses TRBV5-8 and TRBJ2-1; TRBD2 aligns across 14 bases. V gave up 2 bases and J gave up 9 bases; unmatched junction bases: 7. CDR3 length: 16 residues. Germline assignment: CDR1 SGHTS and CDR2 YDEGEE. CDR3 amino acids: CASSFPWTSGRTEQFF. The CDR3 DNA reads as TGTGCCAGCAGCTTTCCCTGGACTAGCGGGAGGACTGAGCAGTTCTTC. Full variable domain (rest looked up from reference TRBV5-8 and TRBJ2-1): EAGVTQSPTHLIKTRGQQATLRCSPISGHTSVYWYQQALGLGLQFLLWYDEGEERNRGNFPPRFSGRQFPNYSSELNVNALELEDSALYLCASSFPWTSGRTEQFFGPGTRLTVL.

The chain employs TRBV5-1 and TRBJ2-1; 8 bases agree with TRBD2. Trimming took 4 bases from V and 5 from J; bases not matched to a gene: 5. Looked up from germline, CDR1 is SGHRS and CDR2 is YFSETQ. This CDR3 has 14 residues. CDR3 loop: CASSPRGADNEQFF. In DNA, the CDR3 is TGCGCCAGCAGCCCGCGGGGGGCGGACAATGAGCAGTTCTTC.

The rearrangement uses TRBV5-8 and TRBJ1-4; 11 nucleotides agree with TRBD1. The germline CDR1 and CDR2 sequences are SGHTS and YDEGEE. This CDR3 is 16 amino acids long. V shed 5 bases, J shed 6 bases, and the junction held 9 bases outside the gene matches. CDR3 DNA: TGTGCCAGCAGTCAAGGACAGGGGGCGTATGATGAAAAACTGTTTTTT. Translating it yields CASSQGQGAYDEKLFF.

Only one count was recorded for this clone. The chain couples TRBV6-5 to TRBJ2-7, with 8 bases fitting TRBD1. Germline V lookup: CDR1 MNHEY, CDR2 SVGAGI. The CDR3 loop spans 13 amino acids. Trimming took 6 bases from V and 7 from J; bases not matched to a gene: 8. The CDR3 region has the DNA TGTGCCAGCAGATTGGACAGGGCTGAAGAGCAGTACTTC. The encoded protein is CASRLDRAEEQYF.

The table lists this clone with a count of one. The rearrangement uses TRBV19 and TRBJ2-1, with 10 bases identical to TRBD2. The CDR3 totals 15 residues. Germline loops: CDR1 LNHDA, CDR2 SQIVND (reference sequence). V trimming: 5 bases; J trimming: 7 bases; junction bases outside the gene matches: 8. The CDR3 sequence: CASSASGLAFNEQFF. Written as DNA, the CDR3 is TGTGCCAGTAGTGCTTCGGGACTAGCGTTTAATGAGCAGTTCTTC.

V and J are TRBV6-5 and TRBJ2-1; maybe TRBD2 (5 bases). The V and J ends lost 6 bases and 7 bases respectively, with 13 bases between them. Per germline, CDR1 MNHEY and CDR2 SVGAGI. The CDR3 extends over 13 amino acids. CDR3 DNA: TGTGCCAGCAGGAAGGCAGCGGCGAATGAGCAGTTCTTC. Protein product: CASRKAAANEQFF.

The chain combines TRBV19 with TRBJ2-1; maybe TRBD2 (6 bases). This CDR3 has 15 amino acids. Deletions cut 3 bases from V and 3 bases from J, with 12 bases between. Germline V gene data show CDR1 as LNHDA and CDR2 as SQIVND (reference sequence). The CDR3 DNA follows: TGTGCCAGTAGTATTCAACTAGCCTACTACAATGAGCAGTTCTTC. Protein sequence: CASSIQLAYYNEQFF.

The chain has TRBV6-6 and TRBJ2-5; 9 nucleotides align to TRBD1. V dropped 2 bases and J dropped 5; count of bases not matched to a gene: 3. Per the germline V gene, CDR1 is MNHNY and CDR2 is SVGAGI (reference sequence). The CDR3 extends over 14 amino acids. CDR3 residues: CASSYDRGGETQYF. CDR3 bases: TGTGCCAGCAGTTACGACAGGGGGGGGGAGACCCAGTACTTC.

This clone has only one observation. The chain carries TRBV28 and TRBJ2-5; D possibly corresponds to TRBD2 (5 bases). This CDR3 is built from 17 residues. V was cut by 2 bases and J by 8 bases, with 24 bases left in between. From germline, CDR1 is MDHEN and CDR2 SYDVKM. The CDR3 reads CASSLPSEFSSDETQYF. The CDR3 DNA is TGTGCCAGCAGTTTACCCTCTGAGTTCAGTAGCGACGAAACCCAGTACTTC. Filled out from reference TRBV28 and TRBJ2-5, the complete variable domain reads DVKVTQSSRYLVKRTGEKVFLECVQDMDHENMFWYRQDPGLGLRLIYFSYDVKMKEKGDIPEGYSVSREKKERFSLILESASTNQTSMYLCASSLPSEFSSDETQYFGPGTRLLVL.

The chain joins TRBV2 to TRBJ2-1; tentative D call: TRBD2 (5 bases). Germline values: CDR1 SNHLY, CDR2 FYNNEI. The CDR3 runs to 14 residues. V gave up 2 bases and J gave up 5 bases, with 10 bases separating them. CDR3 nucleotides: TGTGCCAGCAGTGAACGAGGGTTCGACAATGAGCAGTTCTTC. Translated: CASSERGFDNEQFF.

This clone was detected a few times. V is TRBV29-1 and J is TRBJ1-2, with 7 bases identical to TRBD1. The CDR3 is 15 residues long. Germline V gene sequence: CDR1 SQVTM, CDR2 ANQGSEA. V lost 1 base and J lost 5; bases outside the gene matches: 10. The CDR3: CSVEGVTQGRYGYTF. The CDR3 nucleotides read TGCAGCGTTGAAGGAGTGACACAGGGGAGGTATGGCTACACCTTC.

CDR3 bases: TGTGCCATCCCAGGGCCGCCGGAGACCGGGGAGCTGTTTTTT. Translation gives CAIPGPPETGELFF. This rearrangement joins TRBV10-3 to TRBJ2-2; D may be TRBD1 (5 bases). Trimming shortened V by 8 bases and J by 5 bases, and 15 bases separated the two germline ends. This CDR3 region has 14 residues. Germline V gene lookup returns CDR1 ENHRY and CDR2 SYGVKD.

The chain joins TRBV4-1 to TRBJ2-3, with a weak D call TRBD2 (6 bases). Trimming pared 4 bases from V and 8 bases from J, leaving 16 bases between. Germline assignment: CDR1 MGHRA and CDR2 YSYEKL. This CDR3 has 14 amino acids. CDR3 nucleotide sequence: TGCGCCAGCAGCCCTCTGACTAGTTCGGGTACGCAGTATTTT. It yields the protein CASSPLTSSGTQYF.

CDR3 protein: CASSAFGGWEKLFF. CDR3 DNA: TGTGCCAGCAGCGCATTTGGAGGATGGGAAAAACTGTTTTTT. This sequence joins TRBV9 and TRBJ1-4; D gene uncertain. Germline CDR1 SGDLS, CDR2 YYNGEE. V lost 3 bases and J lost 8, with 14 bases in between. This CDR3 contains 14 residues.

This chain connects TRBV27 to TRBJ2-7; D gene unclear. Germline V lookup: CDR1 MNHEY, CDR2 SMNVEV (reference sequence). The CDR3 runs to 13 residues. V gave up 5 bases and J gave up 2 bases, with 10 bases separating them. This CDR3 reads CASSHEAPYEQYF. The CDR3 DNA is TGTGCCAGCAGTCACGAGGCGCCCTACGAGCAGTACTTC.

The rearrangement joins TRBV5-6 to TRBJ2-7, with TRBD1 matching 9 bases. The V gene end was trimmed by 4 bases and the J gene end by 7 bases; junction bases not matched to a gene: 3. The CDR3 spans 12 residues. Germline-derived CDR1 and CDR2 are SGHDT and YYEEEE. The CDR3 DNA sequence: TGTGCCAGCAGCCGGGACAGGGATGAGCAGTACTTC. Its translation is CASSRDRDEQYF.

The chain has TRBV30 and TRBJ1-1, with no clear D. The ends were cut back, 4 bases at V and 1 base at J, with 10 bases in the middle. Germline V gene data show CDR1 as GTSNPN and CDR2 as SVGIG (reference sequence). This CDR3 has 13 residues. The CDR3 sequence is CAWTPNSNTEAFF. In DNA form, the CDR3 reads TGTGCCTGGACACCTAACTCGAACACTGAAGCTTTCTTT.

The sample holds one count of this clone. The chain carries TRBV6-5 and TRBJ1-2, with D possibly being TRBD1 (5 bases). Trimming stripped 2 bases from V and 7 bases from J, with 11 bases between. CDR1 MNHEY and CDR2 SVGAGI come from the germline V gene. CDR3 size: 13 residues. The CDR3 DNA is TGTGCCAGCAGTTACGGGGGGACTGCTGGCTACACCTTC. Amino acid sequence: CASSYGGTAGYTF.

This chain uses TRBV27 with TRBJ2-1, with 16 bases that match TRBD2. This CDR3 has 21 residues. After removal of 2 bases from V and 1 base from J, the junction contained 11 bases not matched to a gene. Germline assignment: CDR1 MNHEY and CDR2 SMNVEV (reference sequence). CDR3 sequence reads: CASSLRQPGLAGGQSYNEQFF. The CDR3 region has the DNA TGTGCCAGCAGTTTAAGGCAACCGGGACTAGCGGGAGGGCAGTCCTACAATGAGCAGTTCTTC.